A single sample is the source of the 17 T cell receptor beta chains below, sequenced in a study of T cells in Graves' hyperthyroidism and ophthalmopathy. There were TCR beta CDR3 regions amplified from RNA transcripts. Researchers ran a first-round RT-PCR on the TCR CDR3 using the HTBI primer set. TCRdb re-called the multiplex PCR reads with MiXCR, one entry per CDR3 protein. The sample shows roughly 380,000 distinct CDR3 sequences, 15% to 20% of them seen only once. Material for sequencing was blood. Source of these receptors: a middle-aged woman with Graves' ophthalmopathy.

Ten or more counts support this clonotype. This rearrangement joins TRBV24-1 to TRBJ2-7, with D unresolved. Germline assignment: CDR1 KGHDR and CDR2 SFDVKD. The CDR3 is 15 residues long. The V and J ends lost 4 bases and 0 bases respectively, with 12 bases between them. Here the CDR3 DNA reads TGTGCCACCAGTGAAGCAGAGTTCAGCTCCTACGAGCAGTACTTC. Protein sequence: CATSEAEFSSYEQYF.

The chain is built from TRBV6-5 and TRBJ1-5, with 7 bases aligning to TRBD1. The CDR3 runs to 16 residues. CDR1 and CDR2 from the germline V gene are MNHEY and SVGAGI. Trimming removed 4 bases from V and 4 bases from J; junction bases left unmatched: 10. The DNA for the CDR3 is TGTGCCAGCAGTTTATGGACGGGACAGAGTAATCAGCCCCAGCATTTT. It codes for CASSLWTGQSNQPQHF.

This clonotype appeared many times. The chain has TRBV15 and TRBJ2-2; no reliable D call. The germline gives CDR1 LNHNV, CDR2 YYDKDF (reference sequence). Trimming took 1 base from V and 3 from J, leaving 12 bases between them. The CDR3 has 16 amino acids. CDR3 amino acids: CATSRGVLGYTGELFF. The CDR3 DNA is TGTGCCACCAGCAGAGGAGTTCTGGGTTACACCGGGGAGCTGTTTTTT.

The chain recombines TRBV6-1 with TRBJ2-7; no clear D. From germline, CDR1 is MNHNS and CDR2 SASEGT. With 1 base removed from V and 0 bases from J, the gap between germline ends came to 7 bases. The CDR3 contains 14 residues. CDR3 protein: CASSEVYNSYEQYF. For the CDR3, the DNA is TGTGCCAGCAGTGAAGTGTACAACTCCTACGAGCAGTACTTC.

The sample holds many counts of this clonotype. The V call is TRBV29-1, the J call TRBJ1-5, with D perhaps TRBD1 (5 bases). Trimming removed 4 bases from V and 3 bases from J, with 13 bases in between. Germline CDR1 is SQVTM and CDR2 is ANQGSEA. The CDR3 has 14 amino acids. This CDR3 is CSVVWQGLNQPQHF. In DNA form, the CDR3 reads TGCAGCGTTGTTTGGCAGGGCCTCAATCAGCCCCAGCATTTT.

In its sample, this clonotype was seen many times. The chain recombines TRBV7-2 with TRBJ1-1, with D hard to call. V dropped 5 bases and J dropped 5 bases, with 12 bases sitting between them. The germline V gene has CDR1 SGHTA and CDR2 FQGNSA. The CDR3 has 13 residues. The CDR3 loop reads CASSVEGRTEAFF. In DNA, the CDR3 is TGTGCCAGCAGCGTGGAGGGTAGGACTGAAGCTTTCTTT.

In its sample, this clonotype was seen many times. The rearrangement joins TRBV7-2 to TRBJ2-4; D is uncertain. Trimming left V 4 bases short and J 4 bases short, with 8 bases between. Germline V lookup: CDR1 SGHTA, CDR2 FQGNSA. This CDR3 contains 13 residues. CDR3 in DNA: TGTGCCAGCAGCTCCGGACCTAAAAACATTCAGTACTTC. It is translated as CASSSGPKNIQYF. The full variable domain, completed using reference TRBV7-2 and TRBJ2-4, is GAGVSQSPSNKVTEKGKDVELRCDPISGHTALYWYRQSLGQGLEFLIYFQGNSAPDKSGLPSDRFSAERTGGSVSTLTIQRTQQEDSAVYLCASSSGPKNIQYFGAGTRLSVL.

This clonotype came up many times. The chain uses TRBV7-3 and TRBJ2-3; D remains ambiguous. Germline assignment: CDR1 SGHTA and CDR2 FQGTGA. This CDR3 has 14 residues. V lost 4 bases to trimming and J lost 0 bases, with 8 bases between them. The CDR3 DNA reads TGTGCCAGCAGCTCATACTCTAGCACAGATACGCAGTATTTT. Amino acids: CASSSYSSTDTQYF.

This clonotype was seen repeatedly, ten times or more. The chain links TRBV14 to TRBJ1-1; TRBD1 matches at 7 bases. The germline gives CDR1 SGHDN, CDR2 FVKESK. The trim removed 2 bases at V and 4 bases at J, leaving 4 bases unmatched. The CDR3 contains 14 residues. In DNA, the CDR3 is TGTGCCAGCAGCCAAACAGGGGTCGGCACTGAAGCTTTCTTT. Translated, it gives CASSQTGVGTEAFF.

This clonotype has ten or more counts. The V and J genes are TRBV28 and TRBJ2-7; TRBD1 agrees at 8 bases. Per germline, CDR1 MDHEN and CDR2 SYDVKM. The CDR3 length is 18 residues. Trimming at V came to 7 bases and at J to 3 bases, leaving 20 bases not matched to a gene. CDR3: CASTPTRQGRFGFYEQYF. CDR3 DNA sequence: TGTGCCAGCACCCCGACGCGACAGGGGAGATTCGGGTTCTACGAGCAGTACTTC. The whole variable domain, remainder taken from reference TRBV28 and TRBJ2-7, is DVKVTQSSRYLVKRTGEKVFLECVQDMDHENMFWYRQDPGLGLRLIYFSYDVKMKEKGDIPEGYSVSREKKERFSLILESASTNQTSMYLCASTPTRQGRFGFYEQYFGPGTRLTVT.

The chain uses TRBV7-9 and TRBJ1-2, with 7 bases identical to TRBD1. This CDR3 is 14 amino acids long. Germline values: CDR1 SEHNR, CDR2 FQNEAQ (reference sequence). The V segment lost 7 bases and the J segment 2 bases; nucleotides outside the gene matches: 7. The CDR3 is CASNSGTENYGYTF. The CDR3 nucleotides read TGTGCCAGCAACTCCGGGACAGAAAACTATGGCTACACCTTC.

The chain has TRBV11-1 and TRBJ2-5, with TRBD2 matching over 7 bases. This CDR3 spans 17 amino acids. J gave up 2 bases and V 5 bases, and 14 bases lay outside the gene matches. Germline-derived CDR1 and CDR2 are SGHAT and FQDESV (reference sequence). The chain's CDR3 is CASSPQSPGTTQETQYF. For the CDR3, the DNA is TGTGCCAGCAGCCCCCAATCCCCCGGGACTACGCAAGAGACCCAGTACTTC.

Many counts were recorded for this clonotype. CDR3 protein: CASSQRGQKGNTIYF. The DNA for the CDR3 is TGTGCCAGCAGCCAAAGGGGCCAGAAAGGAAACACCATATATTTT. This rearrangement joins TRBV12-3 or TRBV12-4 to TRBJ1-3; tentative D call: TRBD1 (5 bases). Deletions cut 6 bases from V and 4 bases from J, with 16 bases between. The CDR3 is 15 residues long.

This clonotype has at least ten counts. CDR3 nucleotides: TGTGCCACCAGCAGAGATGCGAGCGGGAGTTACGAGCAGTACTTC. It encodes CATSRDASGSYEQYF. This chain uses TRBV15 with TRBJ2-7; TRBD2 matches at 8 bases. CDR3 size: 15 residues. Trimming removed 0 bases from V and 4 bases from J; junction bases left unmatched: 5. CDR1 is LNHNV and CDR2 is YYDKDF in the germline V gene (reference sequence).

This clonotype was counted many times. The V gene is TRBV2, the J gene TRBJ1-2; 9 bases fit TRBD1. The CDR3 is 18 residues long. CDR1 and CDR2 from the germline V gene are SNHLY and FYNNEI. Unmatched junction bases numbered 16, after V lost 4 bases and J lost 4 bases. CDR3 in DNA: TGTGCCAGCAGTGTGAACCGGGACAGGGCTATGGCTGGCTATGGCTACACCTTC. Amino acids: CASSVNRDRAMAGYGYTF.

This clonotype has a count of ten or more. The chain employs TRBV28 and TRBJ2-2, with a possible D match to TRBD2 (5 bases). V was pared by 11 bases and J by 3 bases, with 13 bases between. The CDR3 is 13 amino acids. Germline V lookup: CDR1 MDHEN, CDR2 SYDVKM. The CDR3 DNA is TGTGCCCTGGTGACCGGGGACACCGGGGAGCTGTTTTTT. This encodes CALVTGDTGELFF.

This clonotype was counted ten times or more. The rearrangement links TRBV12-3 or TRBV12-4 to TRBJ2-5, with 14 bases that match TRBD2. The CDR3 runs 18 residues. V was pared by 5 bases and J by 2 bases, with 10 bases of the junction left unmatched. This chain's CDR3 is CASSMGGTSGSRQETQYF. The CDR3 nucleotides are TGTGCCAGCAGTATGGGCGGGACTAGCGGGAGCAGGCAAGAGACCCAGTACTTC.